Below, 17 T cell receptor beta chains from the same sample are listed, as sequenced in a study of cytomegalovirus exposure and HLA in healthy donors (dated by TCRdb to 2016 to 2017). The receptor library was made with the immunoSEQ multiplex PCR assay. For the multiplex PCR, a mixture combining 60 forward primers for TCR Vbeta segments and 13 reverse primers for TCR Jbeta segments was used. In its TCRdb copy, this immuneACCESS table keeps in-frame sequences only and misses some clones. Where compared with another copy, unresolved V genes explain less than half of these, and the others have no known cause. Per the sample table, the count is 65,000 to 90,000 clones. 2.7% of the sample goes to the ten largest clones. The sequenced sample consisted of PBMCs. Receptors were obtained from a middle-aged man in good health and CMV-seronegative.

The chain combines TRBV27 with TRBJ2-7; possibly TRBD1 for D (6 bases). Trimming stripped 2 bases from V and 6 bases from J, with 17 bases between. The CDR3 is 15 amino acids. Germline CDR1 reads MNHEY; CDR2 reads SMNVEV (reference sequence). The CDR3 DNA reads TGTGCCAGCAGTTTAGGCAGCAGGGGTTTAGGCGAGCAGTACTTC. Translation: CASSLGSRGLGEQYF.

This sequence joins TRBV6-1 and TRBJ2-3; TRBD2 matches at 13 bases. This CDR3 contains 18 residues. Looked up from germline, CDR1 is MNHNS and CDR2 is SASEGT. J lost 0 bases, V lost 2 bases, and 5 bases had no gene match. The CDR3 protein is CASSEWLGLAGSTDTQYF. The CDR3 DNA is TGTGCCAGCAGTGAATGGTTGGGACTAGCGGGGAGCACAGATACGCAGTATTTT.

The genes are TRBV11-2 and TRBJ1-6; D unresolved. The CDR3 loop spans 16 amino acids. V was trimmed by 5 bases and J by 5 bases, leaving 16 bases between them. In germline, CDR1 is SGHAT, CDR2 FQNNGV. This CDR3 reads CASSTSPSGHNSPLHF. As DNA, the CDR3 is TGTGCCAGCAGCACCTCCCCATCTGGCCATAATTCACCCCTCCACTTT.

The chain links TRBV9 to TRBJ2-5; 9 nucleotides match TRBD1. Germline CDR1 SGDLS, CDR2 YYNGEE. The V segment lost 3 bases and the J segment 7 bases; nucleotides outside the gene matches: 10. This CDR3 is built from 15 residues. The CDR3 bases are TGTGCCAGCAGCGGGGGACAGGGTAATGTCGGGACCCAGTACTTC. This encodes CASSGGQGNVGTQYF.

This chain links TRBV11-2 with TRBJ1-3; maybe TRBD1 (6 bases). CDR3 size: 16 residues. Trimming left V 1 base short and J 1 base short, with 11 bases between. From germline, CDR1 is SGHAT and CDR2 FQNNGV. CDR3 sequence (DNA): TGTGCCAGCAGCTTAGCCCCCGGGACATCTGGAAACACCATATATTTT. Translating gives CASSLAPGTSGNTIYF.

The gene calls are TRBV7-9 and TRBJ1-1; D uncertain. The ends were cut back, 4 bases at V and 9 bases at J, with 12 bases in the middle. The V gene's germline CDR1 is SEHNR and CDR2 FQNEAQ (reference sequence). CDR3 length equals 12 residues. The CDR3 here is CASSSWSFQAFF. In DNA form, the CDR3 reads TGTGCCAGCAGCTCATGGAGCTTCCAAGCTTTCTTT. The full variable domain, with the rest looked up from reference TRBV7-9 and TRBJ1-1, is DTGVSQNPRHKITKRGQNVTFRCDPISEHNRLYWYRQTLGQGPEFLTYFQNEAQLEKSRLLSDRFSAERPKGSFSTLEIQRTEQGDSAMYLCASSSWSFQAFFGQGTRLTVV.

The chain employs TRBV5-6 and TRBJ2-7; TRBD2 agrees at 9 bases. Germline values: CDR1 SGHDT, CDR2 YYEEEE. CDR3 length: 15 residues. Trimming removed 0 bases from V and 1 base from J; junction bases left unmatched: 2. CDR3 in DNA: TGTGCCAGCAGCTTGGTGCTAGCGGGGTCCTACGAGCAGTACTTC. Protein: CASSLVLAGSYEQYF.

The chain carries TRBV5-1 and TRBJ1-1; tentative D call: TRBD1 (6 bases). From germline, CDR1 is SGHRS and CDR2 YFSETQ. The CDR3 covers 15 residues. The germline V and J ends were trimmed by 2 bases and 4 bases, with 15 bases remaining between them. CDR3 sequence: CASSLEVGAVTEAFF. The CDR3 DNA reads TGCGCCAGCAGCTTAGAGGTGGGGGCCGTCACTGAAGCTTTCTTT.

The chain is built from TRBV5-4 and TRBJ2-7, with D perhaps TRBD2 (5 bases). The germline CDR1 and CDR2 sequences are SGHNT and YYREEE (reference sequence). The CDR3 runs 15 residues. The V end lost 4 bases, the J end lost 3 bases, and 17 bases lay between the germline ends. This chain's CDR3 is CASSPGSGNLYEQYF. Here the CDR3 DNA reads TGTGCCAGCAGCCCAGGATCCGGGAACCTCTACGAGCAGTACTTC.

The chain links TRBV4-1 to TRBJ2-1, with D unclear. V shed 8 bases and J shed 5 bases, with 16 bases lying between them. This CDR3 region has 14 residues. In germline, CDR1 is MGHRA, CDR2 YSYEKL. DNA of the CDR3: TGCGCCAGCCGGCGAGGTGGTGCGGACAATGAGCAGTTCTTC. This gives the protein CASRRGGADNEQFF.

V usage is TRBV7-6 and J usage is TRBJ2-2; the D is unclear. Germline assignment: CDR1 SGHVS and CDR2 FNYEAQ. The CDR3 extends over 13 amino acids. Trimming left V 1 base short and J 4 bases short, with 4 bases between. In DNA form, the CDR3 reads TGTGCCAGCAGCTTAGACACCACCGGGGAGCTGTTTTTT. Translated, it gives CASSLDTTGELFF.

The rearrangement uses TRBV7-9 and TRBJ2-3; 11 bases agree with TRBD2. Germline V gives CDR1 SEHNR, CDR2 FQNEAQ (reference sequence). The CDR3 totals 16 residues. V shed 5 bases and J 6 bases; nucleotides not matched to a gene: 10. The CDR3 spells CASSTRLAGRRDTQYF. Here the CDR3 DNA reads TGTGCCAGCAGCACCCGACTAGCGGGGCGCAGGGATACGCAGTATTTT.

This chain links TRBV6-6 with TRBJ2-5, with 12 bases matching TRBD2. CDR1 and CDR2 (germline): MNHNY, SVGAGI (reference sequence). CDR3 length: 15 amino acids. With V trimmed by 6 bases and J by 4 bases, 6 bases remained unmatched. The CDR3: CASRGLAGPGETQYF. In DNA form, the CDR3 reads TGTGCCAGCAGAGGACTAGCGGGGCCGGGAGAGACCCAGTACTTC.

The chain has TRBV5-5 and TRBJ2-7, with D perhaps matching TRBD1 (5 bases). This CDR3 is 15 amino acids long. The germline V and J ends were trimmed by 3 bases and 1 base, with 14 bases remaining between them. CDR1 is SGHKS, CDR2 YYEKEE, per germline (reference sequence). CDR3 in DNA: TGTGCCAGCAGCTCCACCCTGACAGCGTCCTACGAGCAGTACTTC. Protein: CASSSTLTASYEQYF.

The chain links TRBV18 to TRBJ1-6; 8 nucleotides agree with TRBD1. The CDR3 sequence is 13 residues long. J gave up 5 bases and V 6 bases, and 0 bases lay outside the gene matches. Per the germline V gene, CDR1 is KGHSH and CDR2 is LQKENI. CDR3 DNA: TGTGCCAGCTCGGGACAGGATAATTCACCCCTCCACTTT. It encodes CASSGQDNSPLHF.

This sequence joins TRBV5-4 and TRBJ2-3; 8 positions match TRBD2. V lost 3 bases to trimming and J lost 2 bases; unmatched junction nucleotides: 8. This CDR3 contains 16 residues. Germline CDR1 reads SGHNT; CDR2 reads YYREEE (reference sequence). CDR3 nucleotide sequence: TGTGCCAGCAGCTCACGAGCGGGGGCTAACACAGATACGCAGTATTTT. The encoded protein is CASSSRAGANTDTQYF.

The chain is built from TRBV29-1 and TRBJ2-1; 9 nucleotides line up with TRBD2. CDR3 length: 17 amino acids. Germline V gene lookup returns CDR1 SQVTM and CDR2 ANQGSEA. The V gene end was trimmed by 2 bases and the J gene end by 7 bases; junction bases not matched to a gene: 15. The CDR3: CSVESPRRGGRGNEQFF. The CDR3 DNA is TGCAGCGTTGAATCCCCTAGGCGGGGGGGCCGGGGTAATGAGCAGTTCTTC.